This T cell receptor (beta chain) was sequenced during a study of graft-versus-host responses after intestinal transplantation (dated by TCRdb to about 2021). At the level of the whole study: The transplants that recipients received were multivisceral, liver-intestinal, or isolated intestinal. All recipients received anti-thymocyte globulin induction followed by maintenance tacrolimus and steroids for around 3 years. After intestinal transplantation, graft-versus-host and host-versus-graft alloreactive T cell clones were followed in the graft, circulation and bone marrow using bulk TCR-beta CDR3 sequencing. To identify alloreactive clones, pre-transplant mixed lymphocyte reaction products were sequenced and compared with unstimulated pre-transplant donor and recipient T cells. A cohort of 24 intestinal transplant recipients, including one retransplant, was enrolled, and a few patients lacking pretransplant specimens were excluded. A peak of at least 4% donor T cells among recipient peripheral blood mononuclear cells was the definition used for donor T cell macrochimerism. Rather than going through the commercial service, samples from three later patients were sequenced in-house on an Illumina MiSeq and processed with MiXCR. Study-wide conclusions, independent of this receptor: Peak levels of circulating GvH clones were associated with declines in HvG clones early after transplant. GvH clones were detected in recipient bone marrow, and some appeared earlier in ileal mucosa or blood, consistent with an intestinal mucosal origin. In patients with donor T cell macrochimerism, the allografts had high GvH to HvG T cell clonal ratios. The conclusions were limited by the relatively low number and heterogeneity of the intestinal transplant patients.

Blood samples were collected up to 4 times in the first month after transplant and then at least monthly when available. About this clone itself: The antigen it binds to is not known. Base qualities are not at hand, and no much larger clone is one base apart.

The library was produced with the immunoSEQ multiplex PCR assay. For most patients, genomic DNA was subjected to high-throughput TCR-beta CDR3 sequencing by Adaptive Biotechnologies. Per the source publication's procedure: TCR sequencing data were retrieved from Adaptive's ImmunoSEQ software for roughly 17 patients, whereas a few other patients were processed with MiXCR and VDJtools. Because the origin of CDR3 nucleotide sequences shared between donor and recipient could not be assigned, those sequences were removed. To count as alloreactive, a clone needed at least 2-fold expansion over unstimulated cells and a minimum CFSE-low frequency of 0.002% (template counts) or 0.001% (read counts). A clone was considered mappable if detected in the sequenced pre-transplant spleen, lymph node, or MLR CFSE-low populations of the donor or recipient. Cumulative frequency of alloreactive clones was calculated as a percentage of all sequences weighted by copy number. As stored in TCRdb, this immuneACCESS dataset retains in-frame rearrangements with V and J assigned. A fraction of the clones does not appear; measured against another copy, unresolved V genes explain less than half of the discrepancy, and the remainder lacks a known reason. Clonal size and the V and J genes are those of that table, whereas D and trimming came from the DNA. A total of approximately 28,000 clones appear in this sample, 85% to 95% of them only once. The ten largest account for roughly 0.72% of the sample.

The CDR3 contains 16 residues, cysteine and phenylalanine counted. This entry keeps only the CDR3 DNA: 48 bases, framed from base 1. The V end gives up 7 bases and the J end 3 bases, leaving 14 bases in the junction not matched to a gene. The germline V gene (reference sequence) provides CDR1 MNHEY and CDR2 SMNVEV. The sequence came from a human patient who received an intestinal transplant, so some T cells may come from the graft donor. Here the sequenced sample was PBMCs, taken about 62 days after intestinal transplant. The sequence joins TRBV27 to TRBJ2-7, and 8 junctional nucleotides match TRBD2. The DNA sequence is TGTGCCAGCACCCCGAGGGGAGCGGGAGTTTACTACGAGCAGTACTTC. Translated, it reads CASTPRGAGVYYEQYF.